Listed below are T cell receptor beta chains from one sample, sequenced in a study of shared clonotypes between healthy human individuals. Profiling relied on immunoSEQ multiplex PCR, and the TCRdb table lists in-frame clones only, not all of them. The table records 800,000 to 950,000 clones, 90% to 97% of them present only once. The sequenced sample consisted of naive CD8+ T cells sorted from blood. These receptors were taken from a man aged 30 to 39 in good health. Both conserved end residues are part of each CDR3. The order of the fields is CDR3 length, V gene, J gene, D gene, CDR3 DNA, CDR3 protein. The D gene is left open where the match is weak.

13	TRBV10-3	TRBJ2-7	-	TGTGCCATGGGGGCGGGGTCCATCGACGAGCAGTACTTC	CAMGAGSIDEQYF
14	TRBV6-4	TRBJ2-1	-	TGTGCCAGTAAAGAAGACACCTATTACAATGAGCAGTTCTTC	CASKEDTYYNEQFF
17	TRBV5-1	TRBJ2-3	TRBD2	TGCGCCAGCAGCCAGGGACTAGCGGGAGTCGTCATGTATACGCAGTATTTT	CASSQGLAGVVMYTQYF
18	TRBV7-2	TRBJ2-7	TRBD2	TGTGCCAGCAGCTTCTCGACTAGCGGGGCCATATCCTCCTACGAGCAGTACTTC	CASSFSTSGAISSYEQYF
14	TRBV7-9	TRBJ1-3	TRBD1	TGTGCCAGCAGCTTAGCGGACAGGACAAACACCATATATTTT	CASSLADRTNTIYF
17	TRBV18	TRBJ2-3	-	TGTGCCAGCTCCCCCACTAATTGGGGGGCGCTTCGAGATACGCAGTATTTT	CASSPTNWGALRDTQYF
14	TRBV25-1	TRBJ2-7	-	TGTGCCAGCAGGGGCAGTGGAGCTTCCTACGAGCAGTACTTC	CASRGSGASYEQYF
14	TRBV7-9	TRBJ2-2	-	TGTGCCAGCAAATACACGGGGGCCACGGAGGAGCTGTTTTTT	CASKYTGATEELFF
15	TRBV7-2	TRBJ2-3	-	TGTGCCAGCAGCCCCGTGACAGTTAGCACAGATACGCAGTATTTT	CASSPVTVSTDTQYF
14	TRBV5-1	TRBJ1-2	-	TGCGCCAGCAGCGTTCGGGAGCAGAACTATGGCTACACCTTC	CASSVREQNYGYTF
15	TRBV7-9	TRBJ1-1	TRBD1	TGTGCCAGCAGCAGAGGACAGGGGGCGCTTACTGAAGCTTTCTTT	CASSRGQGALTEAFF
16	TRBV7-8	TRBJ2-4	TRBD1	TGTGCCAGCAGCCTCCGGGACAGGCCCCCGAGGAACATTCAGTACTTC	CASSLRDRPPRNIQYF
15	TRBV5-1	TRBJ1-1	-	TGCGCCAGCAGCCTCGAAGGACCCTGGGGCACTGAAGCTTTCTTT	CASSLEGPWGTEAFF
13	TRBV27	TRBJ2-2	-	TGTGCCAGCAGTCCCGAGAACACCGGGGAGCTGTTTTTT	CASSPENTGELFF
14	TRBV15	TRBJ2-7	-	TGTGCCACCAGCAGAGATCGGGCGGCCTACGAGCAGTACTTC	CATSRDRAAYEQYF
16	TRBV19	TRBJ2-3	TRBD2	TGTGCCAGTAGTATTGAACTAGCGGTATACACAGATACGCAGTATTTT	CASSIELAVYTDTQYF
11	TRBV29-1	TRBJ1-1	-	TGCAGCCCCGTAGTAGGGGGAGAAGCTTTCTTT	CSPVVGGEAFF
15	TRBV5-1	TRBJ2-6	-	TGCGCCAGCAGTCAGGGAAGTTCTGGGGCCAACGTCCTGACTTTC	CASSQGSSGANVLTF